These 31 T cell receptor beta chains share one sample of origin, sequenced in a study of blood T cells in healthy people across ages. It was with a sample-barcoded 5' primer and a J-beta primer mix that a second PCR of about 6 to 12 cycles was run. MiXCR was run by TCRdb on the 5' RACE reads, yielding one entry per CDR3 protein. The sample includes around 970,000 distinct CDR3 sequences, roughly 51% of them seen just once. Sequencing was carried out using blood. The receptors stem from a woman between 55 and 75 years old in good health.

The CDR3 bases are TGTGCCAGCAGCCGGGGGGGAACCAACACTGAAGCTTTCTTT. Encoded protein: CASSRGGTNTEAFF. The V gene is TRBV3-1, the J gene TRBJ1-1; maybe TRBD1 (5 bases). CDR3 length: 14 amino acids. The V end was cut by 4 bases, the J end by 2 bases, with 11 bases between. Germline CDR1 and CDR2: LGHDT and YNNKEL (reference sequence).

This clonotype turned up a few times. CDR3 sequence: CASSQDSVGGGTDTQYF. CDR3 nucleotide sequence: TGCGCCAGCAGCCAAGATTCTGTGGGGGGGGGTACAGATACGCAGTATTTT. V usage is TRBV4-3 and J usage is TRBJ2-3, with TRBD2 identical over 7 bases. V lost 0 bases to trimming and J lost 3 bases; unmatched junction nucleotides: 9. Germline V lookup: CDR1 LGHNA, CDR2 YSLEER. The length of the CDR3 is 17 residues.

This clonotype was seen only a few times. The rearrangement uses TRBV29-1 and TRBJ1-2, with D uncertain. The CDR3 has 12 amino acids. The germline V gene encodes CDR1 SQVTM and CDR2 ANQGSEA. V shed 6 bases and J shed 0 bases, with 8 bases lying between them. The CDR3, as DNA: TGCAGCGTCATATATTCTAACTATGGCTACACCTTC. As protein: CSVIYSNYGYTF.

The gene calls are TRBV18 and TRBJ2-7; 7 bases are shared with TRBD1. V was pared by 3 bases and J by 7 bases, with 15 bases of the junction left unmatched. Germline assignment: CDR1 KGHSH and CDR2 LQKENI. This CDR3 is 16 amino acids long. This CDR3 is CASSPRIGGADNEQYF. The CDR3 DNA sequence: TGTGCCAGCTCACCCAGGATAGGGGGCGCTGACAATGAGCAGTACTTC.

The chain couples TRBV7-2 to TRBJ2-3, with TRBD2 identical over 10 bases. From germline, CDR1 is SGHTA and CDR2 FQGNSA. The junction had 6 bases not matched to a gene; V was cut back by 1 base and J by 5 bases. The CDR3 spans 16 residues. The CDR3 loop is CASSLDPSGRVDTQYF. In DNA form, the CDR3 reads TGTGCCAGCAGCTTAGATCCTAGCGGGAGAGTAGATACGCAGTATTTT.

This clonotype was seen more than once but under ten times. J is TRBJ2-1 and V is TRBV20-1; 8 bases are a match to TRBD2. Germline-derived CDR1 and CDR2 are DFQATT and SNEGSKA (reference sequence). The CDR3 length is 15 residues. J lost 8 bases, V lost 4 bases, and 13 bases had no gene match. The DNA of the CDR3 is TGCAGTGCTACCCTACCGGGACTAGATATTCATGAGCAGTTCTTC. Protein product: CSATLPGLDIHEQFF.

V and J are TRBV10-3 and TRBJ1-1, with D possibly being TRBD1 (5 bases). The CDR3 runs 16 residues. The V end lost 5 bases, the J end lost 0 bases, and 16 bases lay between the germline ends. Per the germline V gene, CDR1 is ENHRY and CDR2 is SYGVKD. The chain's CDR3 is CAISLQGVGMNTEAFF. The CDR3 nucleotides read TGTGCCATCAGTCTCCAGGGTGTCGGGATGAACACTGAAGCTTTCTTT.

This clonotype was detected ten times or more. The chain has TRBV10-3 and TRBJ2-4; D assignment may be TRBD1 or TRBD2 (5 bases each). Trimming left V 0 bases short and J 2 bases short, with 20 bases between. The CDR3 covers 19 residues. The germline gives CDR1 ENHRY, CDR2 SYGVKD. The CDR3 nucleotides are TGTGCCATCAGTGAGTCTGCTTTAGGTTCGGGACGGACCAAAAACATTCAGTACTTC. Translating it yields CAISESALGSGRTKNIQYF.

Concerning this clonotype: A junction end diverges from the germline sequence, so it may reflect a read error. The chain is built from TRBV5-1 and TRBJ2-4; a possible D gene is TRBD1 (6 bases). The CDR3 contains 16 residues. The germline V gene has CDR1 SGHRS and CDR2 YFSETQ. For the CDR3, the DNA is TGCGCTAGCAGCTTGGCCACAGGGTGGGTCAAAAACATTCAGTACTTC. Translated: CASSLATGWVKNIQYF.

The gene calls are TRBV5-1 and TRBJ2-1; TRBD2 matches 14 bases. The CDR3 length is 16 residues. Trimming took 3 bases from V and 7 from J; bases not matched to a gene: 6. From germline, CDR1 is SGHRS and CDR2 YFSETQ. This chain's CDR3 is CASSWQGLAGGNEQFF. CDR3 nucleotides: TGCGCCAGCAGCTGGCAAGGACTAGCGGGAGGAAATGAGCAGTTCTTC.

The rearrangement joins TRBV29-1 to TRBJ2-1; TRBD2 aligns across 7 bases. Germline V gene sequence: CDR1 SQVTM, CDR2 ANQGSEA. Germline trimming cut 4 bases from V and 1 base from J; bases unmatched to any gene: 10. The CDR3 contains 16 residues. Here the CDR3 reads CSVVGRRELSYNEQFF. The CDR3 nucleotides are TGCAGCGTTGTGGGCAGGCGGGAGCTGTCCTACAATGAGCAGTTCTTC.

The CDR3 region is CASSLVAPKDRAGEQYF. In nucleotides, the CDR3 is TGCGCCAGCAGCTTGGTCGCCCCGAAAGACAGGGCTGGTGAGCAGTACTTC. The rearrangement joins TRBV5-1 to TRBJ2-5; the match to TRBD1 covers 7 bases. There are 17 residues in the CDR3. The trim removed 0 bases at V and 11 bases at J, leaving 19 bases unmatched. Germline-derived CDR1 and CDR2 are SGHRS and YFSETQ.

This clonotype has only a few counts. The chain carries TRBV20-1 and TRBJ2-1; D ambiguous. Germline values: CDR1 DFQATT, CDR2 SNEGSKA (reference sequence). The length of the CDR3 is 9 residues. CDR3 sequence: CRGSNEQFF. The CDR3 DNA sequence: TGCAGAGGGTCGAATGAGCAGTTCTTC.

Points on this clonotype: Sequence at one end of the junction differs from germline and may be a read error. The rearrangement joins TRBV20-1 to TRBJ1-6; D is perhaps TRBD1 (5 bases). The length of the CDR3 is 13 residues. Germline-derived CDR1 and CDR2 are DFQATT and SNEGSKA (reference sequence). CDR3 DNA sequence: TGCAGTGCTCCGGAAGCAGGGAATTCACCTCTCCACTTT. Its protein is CSAPEAGNSPLHF.

V usage is TRBV7-2 and J usage is TRBJ2-3, with 12 bases that match TRBD2. V gave up 5 bases and J gave up 3 bases; unmatched junction bases: 9. CDR3 length: 17 amino acids. Germline values: CDR1 SGHTA, CDR2 FQGNSA. As DNA, the CDR3 is TGTGCCAGCAGCCCTAGCGGGAGGGCCGTAGGGACAGATACGCAGTATTTT. Amino acids: CASSPSGRAVGTDTQYF.

The V and J genes are TRBV7-2 and TRBJ2-1; no reliable D call. In germline, CDR1 is SGHTA, CDR2 FQGNSA. This CDR3 has 14 residues. Trimming took 5 bases from V and 4 from J, leaving 12 bases between them. CDR3 nucleotides: TGTGCCAGCAGCCTCCCAACTGCGTACAATGAGCAGTTCTTC. Its translation is CASSLPTAYNEQFF. Filled out from reference TRBV7-2 and TRBJ2-1, the complete variable domain reads GAGVSQSPSNKVTEKGKDVELRCDPISGHTALYWYRQSLGQGLEFLIYFQGNSAPDKSGLPSDRFSAERTGGSVSTLTIQRTQQEDSAVYLCASSLPTAYNEQFFGPGTRLTVL.

This clonotype came up a few times. V is TRBV20-1 and J is TRBJ2-1; possible D gene TRBD2, 6 bases. The CDR3 contains 14 residues. V was shortened by 6 bases and J by 3 bases, with 15 bases between the two germline ends. Germline V gene lookup returns CDR1 DFQATT and CDR2 SNEGSKA (reference sequence). The CDR3 region is CSAPPLANYNEQFF. The CDR3 DNA follows: TGCAGTGCCCCCCCCCTAGCGAACTACAATGAGCAGTTCTTC.

This chain links TRBV20-1 with TRBJ1-2; the match to TRBD1 covers 7 bases. Trimming at V came to 3 bases and at J to 3 bases, leaving 10 bases not matched to a gene. This CDR3 has 15 amino acids. Germline CDR1 and CDR2: DFQATT and SNEGSKA (reference sequence). The CDR3 DNA follows: TGCAGTGCTAGGGATAAGAGGACAGGTCACTATGGCTACACCTTC. This sequence encodes CSARDKRTGHYGYTF.

Only one count was recorded for this clonotype. The chain recombines TRBV11-2 with TRBJ2-3; D is possibly TRBD2 (6 bases). Trimming removed 5 bases at V and 6 bases at J, with 12 bases between. This CDR3 is built from 13 residues. The V gene's germline CDR1 is SGHAT and CDR2 FQNNGV. The CDR3 bases are TGTGCCAGCAGCCGGGACTGGCAGGATACGCAGTATTTT. Translation: CASSRDWQDTQYF. Variable domain in full (rest from reference TRBV11-2 and TRBJ2-3): EAGVAQSPRYKIIEKRQSVAFWCNPISGHATLYWYQQILGQGPKLLIQFQNNGVVDDSQLPKDRFSAERLKGVDSTLKIQPAKLEDSAVYLCASSRDWQDTQYFGPGTRLTVL.

The rearrangement joins TRBV12-3 or TRBV12-4 to TRBJ2-3, with D possibly TRBD2 on 5 matching bases. The CDR3 covers 15 residues. V shed 6 bases and J shed 0 bases, with 13 bases lying between them. The CDR3 nucleotides read TGTGCCAGCAGACGTGGTAGCGTGAGCACAGATACGCAGTATTTT. Translated, it gives CASRRGSVSTDTQYF.

This chain connects TRBV12-3 or TRBV12-4 to TRBJ2-1; TRBD2 is a possible D gene (6 bases). Trimming took off 1 base at V and 6 bases at J, with 13 bases between the two ends. This CDR3 spans 15 amino acids. The DNA of the CDR3 is TGTGCCAGCAGTTTAGGGAGGGGAGGTAGCAATGAGCAGTTCTTC. Translating it yields CASSLGRGGSNEQFF.

This clonotype was detected a few times. This chain links TRBV7-2 with TRBJ2-4, with 8 bases that match TRBD2. The DNA end is a closer match to TRBJ2-7, so the J assignment may be wrong. Germline CDR1 SGHTA, CDR2 FQGNSA. This CDR3 comprises 18 residues. CDR3 sequence: CASSLLTYPGLGAFEQYF. The CDR3 bases are TGTGCCAGCAGCTTGCTGACATATCCGGGACTAGGGGCCTTCGAGCAGTACTTC.

Only one count was recorded for this clonotype. The chain carries TRBV18 and TRBJ2-3; 16 bases are shared with TRBD2. The CDR3 has 19 amino acids. The trim removed 3 bases at V and 2 bases at J, leaving 8 bases unmatched. Germline-derived CDR1 and CDR2 are KGHSH and LQKENI. The CDR3, as DNA: TGTGCCAGCTCACCGCTAACGGGACTAGCGGGAGGGCCCACAGATACGCAGTATTTT. This sequence encodes CASSPLTGLAGGPTDTQYF.

In DNA form, the CDR3 reads TGTGCCAGCAGCTTAGAGGGACACCTCAATCAGCCCCAGCATTTT. Its translation is CASSLEGHLNQPQHF. The genes are TRBV7-2 and TRBJ1-5, with D possibly matching TRBD1 (6 bases). From germline, CDR1 is SGHTA and CDR2 FQGNSA. The length of the CDR3 is 15 residues. V dropped 1 base and J dropped 3 bases, with 10 bases sitting between them. The full variable domain, with the rest looked up from reference TRBV7-2 and TRBJ1-5, is GAGVSQSPSNKVTEKGKDVELRCDPISGHTALYWYRQSLGQGLEFLIYFQGNSAPDKSGLPSDRFSAERTGGSVSTLTIQRTQQEDSAVYLCASSLEGHLNQPQHFGDGTRLSIL.

CDR3: CASSSPIQYQETQYF. As DNA, the CDR3 is TGTGCCAGCAGTTCCCCCATTCAGTATCAAGAGACCCAGTACTTC. This chain links TRBV27 with TRBJ2-5; D is unresolved. The V gene lost 4 bases and the J gene lost 2 bases, with 14 bases spanning the gap. CDR1 is MNHEY and CDR2 is SMNVEV in the germline V gene (reference sequence). The CDR3 contains 15 residues.

CDR3 loop: CASSNKREGETQYF. As DNA, the CDR3 is TGTGCCAGCAGCAACAAAAGGGAGGGAGAGACCCAGTACTTC. The rearrangement links TRBV11-3 to TRBJ2-5, with 7 positions matching TRBD2. This CDR3 spans 14 amino acids. Trimming at V came to 5 bases and at J to 4 bases, leaving 7 bases not matched to a gene. CDR1 and CDR2 (germline): SGHNT, YENEEA.

This clonotype showed up just a few times. The chain employs TRBV20-1 and TRBJ2-1; perhaps D is TRBD1 or TRBD2 (6 bases each). V gave up 5 bases and J gave up 5 bases, with 19 bases separating them. The germline V gene encodes CDR1 DFQATT and CDR2 SNEGSKA (reference sequence). This CDR3 has 15 amino acids. Here the CDR3 DNA reads TGCAGTGCTCAAAGGGGGGCCAGAACCAACAATGAGCAGTTCTTC. Its translation: CSAQRGARTNNEQFF.

The chain carries TRBV7-8 and TRBJ1-4; maybe TRBD1 (6 bases). The CDR3 spans 15 residues. The V and J ends lost 4 bases and 8 bases respectively, with 17 bases between them. The germline V gene encodes CDR1 SGHVS and CDR2 FQNEAQ. In DNA, the CDR3 is TGTGCCAGCAGCTCGCTGGTGGGGGCATGGGAAAAACTGTTTTTT. This encodes CASSSLVGAWEKLFF.

Only a few counts were recorded for this clonotype. The chain carries TRBV28 and TRBJ2-7; D unclear. Germline V gene data show CDR1 as MDHEN and CDR2 as SYDVKM. This CDR3 spans 13 amino acids. V shed 3 bases and J shed 1 base, with 7 bases lying between them. CDR3 sequence: CASSFPTSYEQYF. As DNA, the CDR3 is TGTGCCAGCAGTTTTCCGACGTCCTACGAGCAGTACTTC.

The J gene is TRBJ2-5, the V gene TRBV7-8, with 7 bases aligning to TRBD2. V lost 3 bases to trimming and J lost 7 bases; unmatched junction nucleotides: 5. CDR3 length: 13 residues. Germline values: CDR1 SGHVS, CDR2 FQNEAQ. The CDR3 coding sequence is TGTGCCAGCAGCTTTGGGGGGGAGGGGACCCAGTACTTC. It encodes CASSFGGEGTQYF.

V usage is TRBV13 and J usage is TRBJ1-4; TRBD1 agrees at 11 bases. This CDR3 contains 15 residues. Germline CDR1 PRHDT, CDR2 FYEKMQ (reference sequence). With V trimmed by 4 bases and J by 8 bases, 6 bases remained unmatched. The CDR3 loop reads CASSSFRTGGEKLFF. The DNA of the CDR3 is TGTGCCAGCAGCTCATTTCGGACAGGGGGCGAAAAACTGTTTTTT.